This T cell receptor beta chain comes out of a study of identical twins. Study-level results: Twins showed weaker excess sharing in their beta out-of-frame sequences.

Every one of the donors was a healthy Caucasian. The cDNA had a unique molecular identifier and a template-switch universal primer site. TCRdb re-called the 5' RACE reads with MiXCR, one entry per CDR3 protein. The sample has 420,000 or so distinct CDR3 sequences; approximately 18% are singletons. This clonotype was counted ten times or more. Its specificity is unknown. The CDR3 has 13 residues. Germline values: CDR1 DFQATT, CDR2 SNEGSKA (reference sequence). V lost 7 bases and J 6 bases, leaving 19 bases between the germline ends. This rearrangement joins TRBV20-1 to TRBJ2-7, with a weak D call TRBD1 (5 bases). This receptor was identified in a man aged 50-60 years in good health. Sequencing input: naive T cells sorted from blood. In DNA, the CDR3 is TGCAGTGGAGCGACAGCCGAGCCTACCGAGCAGTACTTC. Protein: CSGATAEPTEQYF.